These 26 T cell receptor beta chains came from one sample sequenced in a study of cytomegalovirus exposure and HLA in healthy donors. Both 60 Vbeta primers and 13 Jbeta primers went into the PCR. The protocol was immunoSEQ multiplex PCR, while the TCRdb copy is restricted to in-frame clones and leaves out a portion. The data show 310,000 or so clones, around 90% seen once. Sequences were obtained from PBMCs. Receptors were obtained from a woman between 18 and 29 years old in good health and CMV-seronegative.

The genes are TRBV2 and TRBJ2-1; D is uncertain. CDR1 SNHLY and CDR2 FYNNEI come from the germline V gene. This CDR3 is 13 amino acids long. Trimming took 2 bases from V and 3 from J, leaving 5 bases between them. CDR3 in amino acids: CASSEHSYNEQFF. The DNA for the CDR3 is TGTGCCAGCAGTGAACACAGCTACAATGAGCAGTTCTTC.

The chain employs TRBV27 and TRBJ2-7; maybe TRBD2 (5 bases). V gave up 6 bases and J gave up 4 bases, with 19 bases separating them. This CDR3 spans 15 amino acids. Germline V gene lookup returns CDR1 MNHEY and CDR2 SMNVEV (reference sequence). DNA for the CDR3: TGTGCCAGCAGCCTAGCTGTAGGGTCCGGGTACGAGCAGTACTTC. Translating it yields CASSLAVGSGYEQYF.

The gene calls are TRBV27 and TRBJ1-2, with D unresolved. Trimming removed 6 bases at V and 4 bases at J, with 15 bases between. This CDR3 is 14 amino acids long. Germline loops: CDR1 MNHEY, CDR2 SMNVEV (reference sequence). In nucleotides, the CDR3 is TGTGCCAGCAGCCCGGGGAGGGCGAGCTATGGCTACACCTTC. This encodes CASSPGRASYGYTF.

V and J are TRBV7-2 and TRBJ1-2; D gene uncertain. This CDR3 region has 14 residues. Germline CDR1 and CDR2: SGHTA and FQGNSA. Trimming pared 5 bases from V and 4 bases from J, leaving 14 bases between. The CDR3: CASSVHREIYGYTF. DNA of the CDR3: TGTGCCAGCAGCGTCCACCGCGAAATCTATGGCTACACCTTC.

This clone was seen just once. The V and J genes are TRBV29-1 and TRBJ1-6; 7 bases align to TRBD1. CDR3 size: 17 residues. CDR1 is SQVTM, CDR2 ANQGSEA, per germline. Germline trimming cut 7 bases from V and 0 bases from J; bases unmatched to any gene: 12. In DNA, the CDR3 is TGCAGCGATATAGGGACAGATCCTAGCTCCTATAATTCACCCCTCCACTTT. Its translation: CSDIGTDPSSYNSPLHF.

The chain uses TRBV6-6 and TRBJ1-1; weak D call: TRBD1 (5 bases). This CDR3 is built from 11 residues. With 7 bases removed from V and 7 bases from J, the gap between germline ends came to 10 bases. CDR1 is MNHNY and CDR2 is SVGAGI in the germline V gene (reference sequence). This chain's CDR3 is CASTYQGEAFF. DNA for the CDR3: TGTGCCAGCACCTATCAGGGTGAAGCTTTCTTT.

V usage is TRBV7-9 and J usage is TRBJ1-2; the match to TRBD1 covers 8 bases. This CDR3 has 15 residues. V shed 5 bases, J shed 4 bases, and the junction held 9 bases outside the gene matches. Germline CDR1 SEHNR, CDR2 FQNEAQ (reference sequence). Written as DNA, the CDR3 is TGTGCCAGCAGCCCAGCGACGACAGGGGTCTATGGCTACACCTTC. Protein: CASSPATTGVYGYTF.

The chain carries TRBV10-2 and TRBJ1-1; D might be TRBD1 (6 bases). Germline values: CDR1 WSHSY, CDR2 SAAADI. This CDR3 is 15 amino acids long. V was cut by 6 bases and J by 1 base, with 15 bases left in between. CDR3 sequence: CASRWTVGKNTEAFF. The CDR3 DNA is TGCGCCAGCAGATGGACAGTCGGCAAGAACACTGAAGCTTTCTTT.

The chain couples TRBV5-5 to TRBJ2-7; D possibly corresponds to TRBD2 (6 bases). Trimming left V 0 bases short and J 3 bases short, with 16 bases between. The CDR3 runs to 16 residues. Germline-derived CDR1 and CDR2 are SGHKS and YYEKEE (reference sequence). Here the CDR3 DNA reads TGTGCCAGCAGCTTGGACCAACCGGGACTCCTCTACGAGCAGTACTTC. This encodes CASSLDQPGLLYEQYF.

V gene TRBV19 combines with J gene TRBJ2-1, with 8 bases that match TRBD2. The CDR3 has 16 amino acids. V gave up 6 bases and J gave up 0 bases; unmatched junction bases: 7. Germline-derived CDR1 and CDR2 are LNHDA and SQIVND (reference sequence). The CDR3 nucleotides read TGTGCCAGTAGGACCGGCGGGGGGAGCTCCTACAATGAGCAGTTCTTC. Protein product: CASRTGGGSSYNEQFF.

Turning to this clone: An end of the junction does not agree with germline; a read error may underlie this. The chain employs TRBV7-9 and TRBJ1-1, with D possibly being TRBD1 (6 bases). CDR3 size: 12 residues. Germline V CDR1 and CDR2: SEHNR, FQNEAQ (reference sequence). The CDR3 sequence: CSSSEGRGWAFF. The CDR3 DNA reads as TGTTCCAGCAGCGAGGGTAGGGGGTGGGCTTTCTTT.

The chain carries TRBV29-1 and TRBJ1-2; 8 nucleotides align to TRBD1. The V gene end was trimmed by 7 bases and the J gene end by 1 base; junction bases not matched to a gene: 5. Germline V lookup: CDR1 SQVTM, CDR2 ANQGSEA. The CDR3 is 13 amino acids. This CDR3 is CSAVDRVNYGYTF. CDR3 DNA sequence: TGCAGCGCCGTGGACAGGGTTAACTATGGCTACACCTTC.

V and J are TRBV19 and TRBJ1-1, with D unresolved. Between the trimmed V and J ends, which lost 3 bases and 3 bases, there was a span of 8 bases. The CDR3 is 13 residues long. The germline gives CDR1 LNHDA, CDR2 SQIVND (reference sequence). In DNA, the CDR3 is TGTGCCAGTAGTATGGTCCGAGACACTGAAGCTTTCTTT. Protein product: CASSMVRDTEAFF.

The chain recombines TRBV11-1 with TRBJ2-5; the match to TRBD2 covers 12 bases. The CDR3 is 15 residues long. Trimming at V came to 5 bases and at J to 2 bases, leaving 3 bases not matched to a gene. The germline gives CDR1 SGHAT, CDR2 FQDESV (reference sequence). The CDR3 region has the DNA TGTGCCAGCAGCGTTGGACTAGCGGGGCAAGAGACCCAGTACTTC. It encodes CASSVGLAGQETQYF.

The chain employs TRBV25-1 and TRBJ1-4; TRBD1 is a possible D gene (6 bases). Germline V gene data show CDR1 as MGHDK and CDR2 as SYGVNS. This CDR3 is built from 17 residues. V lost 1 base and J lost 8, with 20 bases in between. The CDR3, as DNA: TGTGCCAGCAGTGAATCGCCGGGGGGCAGGGAGTCAGAAAAACTGTTTTTT. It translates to CASSESPGGRESEKLFF.

CDR3 coding DNA: TGTGCCAGCGGCCCTCCCCCGGGTGAGGAAAAACTGTTTTTT. As protein: CASGPPPGEEKLFF. The chain carries TRBV27 and TRBJ1-4; D is ambiguous. This CDR3 is 14 amino acids long. Trimming removed 8 bases from V and 8 bases from J, with 18 bases in between. The germline gives CDR1 MNHEY, CDR2 SMNVEV (reference sequence). The full variable domain, with the rest looked up from reference TRBV27 and TRBJ1-4, is EAQVTQNPRYLITVTGKKLTVTCSQNMNHEYMSWYRQDPGLGLRQIYYSMNVEVTDKGDVPEGYKVSRKEKRNFPLILESPSPNQTSLYFCASGPPPGEEKLFFGSGTQLSVL.

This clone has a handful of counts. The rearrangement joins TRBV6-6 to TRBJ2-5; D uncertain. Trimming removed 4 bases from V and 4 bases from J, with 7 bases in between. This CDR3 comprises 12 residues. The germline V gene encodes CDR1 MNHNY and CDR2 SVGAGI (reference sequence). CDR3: CASSSPGETQYF. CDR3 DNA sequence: TGTGCCAGCAGTTCACCAGGAGAGACCCAGTACTTC.

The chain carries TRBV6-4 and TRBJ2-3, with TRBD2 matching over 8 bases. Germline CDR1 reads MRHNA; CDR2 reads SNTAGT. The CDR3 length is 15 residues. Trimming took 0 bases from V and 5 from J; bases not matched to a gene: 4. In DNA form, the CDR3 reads TGTGCCAGCAGTGACTCGGCGGGGGGTTTAGATACGCAGTATTTT. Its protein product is CASSDSAGGLDTQYF.

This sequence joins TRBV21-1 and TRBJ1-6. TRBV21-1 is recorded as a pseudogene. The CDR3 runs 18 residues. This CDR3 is CASSKVVTERGYNSPLHF. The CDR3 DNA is TGTGCCAGCAGCAAAGTCGTGACAGAGCGGGGCTATAATTCACCCCTCCACTTT.

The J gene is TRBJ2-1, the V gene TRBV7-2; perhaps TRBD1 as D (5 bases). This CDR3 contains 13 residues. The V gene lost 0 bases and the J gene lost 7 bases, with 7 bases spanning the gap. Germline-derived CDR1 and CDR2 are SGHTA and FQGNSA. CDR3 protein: CASSLARGNEQFF. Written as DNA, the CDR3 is TGTGCCAGCAGCTTAGCAAGGGGAAATGAGCAGTTCTTC.

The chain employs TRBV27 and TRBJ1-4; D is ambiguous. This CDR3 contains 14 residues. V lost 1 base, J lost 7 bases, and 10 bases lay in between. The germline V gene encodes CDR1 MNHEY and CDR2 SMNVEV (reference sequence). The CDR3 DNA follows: TGTGCCAGCAGTTTATGGATCTCGGGTGAAAAACTGTTTTTT. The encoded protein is CASSLWISGEKLFF.

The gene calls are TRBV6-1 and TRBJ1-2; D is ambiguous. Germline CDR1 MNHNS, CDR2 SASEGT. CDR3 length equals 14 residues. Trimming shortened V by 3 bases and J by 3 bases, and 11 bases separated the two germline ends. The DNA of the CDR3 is TGTGCCAGCAGTGATCCGGGAGCCCACTATGGCTACACCTTC. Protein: CASSDPGAHYGYTF.

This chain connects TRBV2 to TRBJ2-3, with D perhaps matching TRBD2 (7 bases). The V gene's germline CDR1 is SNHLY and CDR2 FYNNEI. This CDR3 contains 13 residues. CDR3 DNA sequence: TGTCTTGGGCGGGGGCTCACCCGAGATACGCAGTATTTT. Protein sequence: CLGRGLTRDTQYF.

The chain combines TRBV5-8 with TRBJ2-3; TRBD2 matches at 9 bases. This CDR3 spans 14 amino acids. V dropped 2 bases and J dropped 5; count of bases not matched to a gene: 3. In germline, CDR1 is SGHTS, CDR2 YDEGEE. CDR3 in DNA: TGTGCCAGCAGCTTACGAGCGGGGGGAGATACGCAGTATTTT. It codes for CASSLRAGGDTQYF.

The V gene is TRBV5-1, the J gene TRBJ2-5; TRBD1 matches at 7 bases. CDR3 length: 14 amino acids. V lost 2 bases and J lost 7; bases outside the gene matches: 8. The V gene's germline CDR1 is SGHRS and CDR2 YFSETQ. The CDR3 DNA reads TGCGCCAGCAGCTTAGGGACAGTGAGGGGGACCCAGTACTTC. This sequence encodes CASSLGTVRGTQYF.

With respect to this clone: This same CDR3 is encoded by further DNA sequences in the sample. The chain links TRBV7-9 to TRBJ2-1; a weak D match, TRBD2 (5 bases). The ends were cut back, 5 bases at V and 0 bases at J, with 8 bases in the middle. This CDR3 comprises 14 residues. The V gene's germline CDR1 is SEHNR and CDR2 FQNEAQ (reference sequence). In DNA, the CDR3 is TGTGCCAGCAGCCTGGGGAGCTCCTACAATGAGCAGTTCTTC. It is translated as CASSLGSSYNEQFF.